This T cell receptor beta chain was captured in a study of blood T cell repertoires in COVID-19. Whole-study context: COVID-19 samples from acute and convalescent phases originated in the United States, Italy and Spain.

Study processing details: Amplification of reference gene primers provided the estimated nucleated cell counts. Libraries were prepared by immunoSEQ multiplex PCR; TCRdb keeps only in-frame clonotypes and omits some of them. The V and J calls and clone size were taken over from that table, and D and trimming were inferred from the DNA. The data contain about 150,000 clones, 75% to 90% of them seen just once; the ten biggest clones take up about an eighth. V lost 7 bases to trimming and J lost 15 bases; unmatched junction nucleotides: 11. Germline lookup yields CDR1 SEHNR and CDR2 FQNEAQ (reference sequence). The CDR3 is 12 amino acids.

The sample was peripheral blood. This clonotype was sampled from a man aged 18 to 30 with COVID-19, enrolled during active disease. V usage is TRBV7-9 and J usage is TRBJ2-1; 8 bases fit TRBD2. CDR3 protein: CASTKSGSGLFF. The DNA of the CDR3 is TGTGCCAGCACTAAGAGCGGGAGCGGGCTGTTCTTC. The full variable domain, with the rest looked up from reference TRBV7-9 and TRBJ2-1, is DTGVSQNPRHKITKRGQNVTFRCDPISEHNRLYWYRQTLGQGPEFLTYFQNEAQLEKSRLLSDRFSAERPKGSFSTLEIQRTEQGDSAMYLCASTKSGSGLFFGPGTRLTVL.